This T cell receptor (beta chain) came from a study of T cell responses to AZD1222 COVID-19 vaccine. Study observations and caveats: Reportedly, nearly half the spike-specific TCRs target unmutated variant regions. Spike-specific TCR breadth and depth were elevated following two AZD1222 doses. It was only a handful of AZD1222 recipients who were seropositive at baseline. Regions 160-218 and 743-854 held dominance among vaccine-associated CD4 TCRs, which spanned spike.

Assay: immunoSEQ multiplex PCR; the TCRdb copy retains only in-frame clones and omits some. The sample gives 25,000 to 30,000 clones, about nine tenths of which show up once; over 1% is in the top ten. This clone was detected only a few times. Its matching antigen is unknown. Sequenced material: peripheral blood, taken on day 0 of AZD1222 vaccination. This receptor was obtained from an adult in good health.

The CDR3 DNA follows: TGCGCCAGCAGCTTAGAAGCCTACGAGCAGTACTTC. Amino acid sequence: CASSLEAYEQYF. This chain uses TRBV5-1 with TRBJ2-7; D gene ambiguous. This CDR3 spans 12 amino acids. Deletions cut 2 bases from V and 2 bases from J, with 5 bases between. Germline V gene lookup returns CDR1 SGHRS and CDR2 YFSETQ.